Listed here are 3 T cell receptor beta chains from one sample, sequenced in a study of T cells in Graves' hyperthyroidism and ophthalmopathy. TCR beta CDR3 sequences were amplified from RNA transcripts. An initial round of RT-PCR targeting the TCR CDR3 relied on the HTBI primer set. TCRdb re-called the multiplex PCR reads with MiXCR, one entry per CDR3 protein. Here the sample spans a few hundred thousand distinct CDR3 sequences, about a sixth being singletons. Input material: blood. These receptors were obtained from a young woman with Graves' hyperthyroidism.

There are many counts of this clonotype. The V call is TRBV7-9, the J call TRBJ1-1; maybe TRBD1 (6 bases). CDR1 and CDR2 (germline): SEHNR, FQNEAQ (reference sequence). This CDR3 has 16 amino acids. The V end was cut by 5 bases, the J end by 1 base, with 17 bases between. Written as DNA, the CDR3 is TGTGCCAGCAGCCCCCGGGGGGGCAGGGGGAACACTGAAGCTTTCTTT. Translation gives CASSPRGGRGNTEAFF.

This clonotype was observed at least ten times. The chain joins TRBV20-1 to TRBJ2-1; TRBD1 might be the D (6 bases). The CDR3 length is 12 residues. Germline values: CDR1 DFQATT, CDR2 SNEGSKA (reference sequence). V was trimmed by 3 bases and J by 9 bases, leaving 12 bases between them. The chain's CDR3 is CSASPGHLEQFF. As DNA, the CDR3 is TGCAGTGCTAGTCCGGGACACCTTGAGCAGTTCTTC.

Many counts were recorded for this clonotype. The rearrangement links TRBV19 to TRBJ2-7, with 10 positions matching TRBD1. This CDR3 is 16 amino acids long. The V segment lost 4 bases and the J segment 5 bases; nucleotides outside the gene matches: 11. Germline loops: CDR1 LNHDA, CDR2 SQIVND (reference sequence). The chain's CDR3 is CASSRGTGVAGDEQYF. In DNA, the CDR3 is TGTGCCAGTAGTAGAGGGACAGGGGTCGCTGGGGACGAGCAGTACTTC.